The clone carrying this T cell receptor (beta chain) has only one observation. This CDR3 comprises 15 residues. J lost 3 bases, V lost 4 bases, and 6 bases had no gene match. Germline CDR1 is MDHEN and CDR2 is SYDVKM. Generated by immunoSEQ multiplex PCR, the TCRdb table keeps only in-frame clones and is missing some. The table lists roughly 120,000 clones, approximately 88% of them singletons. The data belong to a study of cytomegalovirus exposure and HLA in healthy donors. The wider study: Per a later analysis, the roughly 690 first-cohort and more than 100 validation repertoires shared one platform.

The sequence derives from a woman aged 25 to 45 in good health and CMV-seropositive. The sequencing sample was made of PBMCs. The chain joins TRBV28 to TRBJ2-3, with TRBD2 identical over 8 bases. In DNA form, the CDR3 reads TGTGCCAGCAGTTCACAGCGGGAGACAACAGATACGCAGTATTTT. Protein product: CASSSQRETTDTQYF.